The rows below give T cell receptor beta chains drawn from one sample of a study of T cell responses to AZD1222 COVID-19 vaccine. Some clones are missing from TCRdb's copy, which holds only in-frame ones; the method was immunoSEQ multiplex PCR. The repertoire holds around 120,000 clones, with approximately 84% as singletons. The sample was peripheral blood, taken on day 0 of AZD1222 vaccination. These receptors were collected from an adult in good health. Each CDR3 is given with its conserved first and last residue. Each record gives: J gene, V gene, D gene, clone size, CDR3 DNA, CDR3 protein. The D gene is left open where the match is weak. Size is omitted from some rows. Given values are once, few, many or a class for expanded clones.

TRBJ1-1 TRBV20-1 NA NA TGCAGTGCTAGTATGGGGGTCTACACTGAAGCTTTCTTT CSASMGVYTEAFF
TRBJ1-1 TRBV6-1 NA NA TGTGCCAGCAGTGCCATAGCAGGTTGGGGGGGTCGGGACACTGAAGCTTTCTTT CASSAIAGWGGRDTEAFF
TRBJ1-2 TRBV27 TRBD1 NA TGTGCCAGCAGTTCCACGGGACAGAGGGCCCCCAAATATGGCTACACCTTC CASSSTGQRAPKYGYTF
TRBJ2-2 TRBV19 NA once TGTGCCGGGGGGAGCCCGAACACCGGGGAGCTGTTTTTT CAGGSPNTGELFF
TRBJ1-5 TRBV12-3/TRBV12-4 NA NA TGTGCCAGCAGTTCCCGTGGCAATCAGCCCCAGCATTTT CASSSRGNQPQHF
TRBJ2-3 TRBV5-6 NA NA TGTGCCAGCAGCTTGTTCGGGGCAGATACGCAGTATTTT CASSLFGADTQYF
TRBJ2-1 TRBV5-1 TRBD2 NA TGCGCCAGCAGCTTGACGACTAGCAGGTTGTTCTTC CASSLTTSRLFF
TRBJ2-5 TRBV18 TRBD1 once TGTGCCAGCTCAGGGACAGCGGCCACACAAGAGACCCAGTACTTC CASSGTAATQETQYF
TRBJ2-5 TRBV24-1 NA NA TGTGCCACCAGTGATCCCGAAAGGGGGAGCTCTCAAGAGACCCAGTACTTC CATSDPERGSSQETQYF
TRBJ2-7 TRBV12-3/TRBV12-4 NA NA TGTGCCAGCAGTCCCGGTGGGGGTCGGACGCAGTACTTC CASSPGGGRTQYF
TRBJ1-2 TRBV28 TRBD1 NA TGTGCCAGCAGTTCAGGGGGGGTGGCGGATTTAGGCTACACCTTC CASSSGGVADLGYTF
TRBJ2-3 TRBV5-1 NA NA TGCGCCAGCAGCTTTAGCGCTAACAGTGATACGCAGTATTTT CASSFSANSDTQYF
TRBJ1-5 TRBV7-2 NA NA TGTGCCAGCAGCTTAGCGATCGGGAATCAGCCCCAGCATTTT CASSLAIGNQPQHF
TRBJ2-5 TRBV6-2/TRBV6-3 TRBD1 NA TGTGCCAGCAGTTACCCGGGACAGGGTGAGACCCAGTACTTC CASSYPGQGETQYF
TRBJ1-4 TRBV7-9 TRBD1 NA TGTGCCAGCAGCTTGGACCGGACAGGGGCTGGCGAAAAACTGTTTTTT CASSLDRTGAGEKLFF
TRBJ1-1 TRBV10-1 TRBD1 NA TGCGCCAGCAGTGACCACGGGACAGAATTCCCGAACACTGAAGCTTTCTTT CASSDHGTEFPNTEAFF
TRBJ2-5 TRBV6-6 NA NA TGTGCCAGCAGCCGGGACGTACAAGAGACCCAGTACTTC CASSRDVQETQYF
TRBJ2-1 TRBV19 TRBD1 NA TGTGCCAGTAGTATAGGGACAGGGCCCAATGAGCAGTTCTTC CASSIGTGPNEQFF